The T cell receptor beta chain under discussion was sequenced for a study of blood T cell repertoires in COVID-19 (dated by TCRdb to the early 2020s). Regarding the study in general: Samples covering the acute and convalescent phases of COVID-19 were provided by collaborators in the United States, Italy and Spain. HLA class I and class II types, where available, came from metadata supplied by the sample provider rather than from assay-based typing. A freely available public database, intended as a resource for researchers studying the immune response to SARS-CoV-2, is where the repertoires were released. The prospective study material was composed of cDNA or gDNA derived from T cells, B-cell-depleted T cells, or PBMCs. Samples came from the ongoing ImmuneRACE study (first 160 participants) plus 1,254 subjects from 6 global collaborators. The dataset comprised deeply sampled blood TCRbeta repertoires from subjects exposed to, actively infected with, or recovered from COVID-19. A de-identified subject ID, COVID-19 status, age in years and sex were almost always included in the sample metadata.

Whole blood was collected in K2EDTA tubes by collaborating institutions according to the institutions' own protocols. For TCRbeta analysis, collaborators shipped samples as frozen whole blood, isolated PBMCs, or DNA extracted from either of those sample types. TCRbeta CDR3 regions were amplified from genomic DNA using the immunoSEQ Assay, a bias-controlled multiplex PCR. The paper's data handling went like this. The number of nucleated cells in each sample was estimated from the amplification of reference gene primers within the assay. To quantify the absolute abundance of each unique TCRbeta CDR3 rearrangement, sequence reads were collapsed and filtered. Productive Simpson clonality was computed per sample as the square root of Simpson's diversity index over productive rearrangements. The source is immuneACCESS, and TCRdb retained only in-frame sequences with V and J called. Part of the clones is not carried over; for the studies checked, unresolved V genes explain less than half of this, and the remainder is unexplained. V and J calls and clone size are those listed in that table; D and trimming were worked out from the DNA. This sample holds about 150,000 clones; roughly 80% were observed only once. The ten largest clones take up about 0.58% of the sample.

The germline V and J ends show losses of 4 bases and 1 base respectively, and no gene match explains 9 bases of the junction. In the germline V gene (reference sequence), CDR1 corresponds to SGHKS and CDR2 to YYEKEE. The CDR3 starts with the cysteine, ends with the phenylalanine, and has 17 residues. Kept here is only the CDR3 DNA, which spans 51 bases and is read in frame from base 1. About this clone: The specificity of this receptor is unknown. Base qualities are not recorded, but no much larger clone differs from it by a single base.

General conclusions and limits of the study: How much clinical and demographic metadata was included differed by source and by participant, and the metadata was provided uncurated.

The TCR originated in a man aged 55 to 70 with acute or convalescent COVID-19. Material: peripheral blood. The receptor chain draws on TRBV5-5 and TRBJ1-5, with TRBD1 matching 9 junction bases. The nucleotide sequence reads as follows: TGTGCCAGCAGCATCGGGACAGGGACGGGGAGCAATCAGCCCCAGCATTTT. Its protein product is CASSIGTGTGSNQPQHF.